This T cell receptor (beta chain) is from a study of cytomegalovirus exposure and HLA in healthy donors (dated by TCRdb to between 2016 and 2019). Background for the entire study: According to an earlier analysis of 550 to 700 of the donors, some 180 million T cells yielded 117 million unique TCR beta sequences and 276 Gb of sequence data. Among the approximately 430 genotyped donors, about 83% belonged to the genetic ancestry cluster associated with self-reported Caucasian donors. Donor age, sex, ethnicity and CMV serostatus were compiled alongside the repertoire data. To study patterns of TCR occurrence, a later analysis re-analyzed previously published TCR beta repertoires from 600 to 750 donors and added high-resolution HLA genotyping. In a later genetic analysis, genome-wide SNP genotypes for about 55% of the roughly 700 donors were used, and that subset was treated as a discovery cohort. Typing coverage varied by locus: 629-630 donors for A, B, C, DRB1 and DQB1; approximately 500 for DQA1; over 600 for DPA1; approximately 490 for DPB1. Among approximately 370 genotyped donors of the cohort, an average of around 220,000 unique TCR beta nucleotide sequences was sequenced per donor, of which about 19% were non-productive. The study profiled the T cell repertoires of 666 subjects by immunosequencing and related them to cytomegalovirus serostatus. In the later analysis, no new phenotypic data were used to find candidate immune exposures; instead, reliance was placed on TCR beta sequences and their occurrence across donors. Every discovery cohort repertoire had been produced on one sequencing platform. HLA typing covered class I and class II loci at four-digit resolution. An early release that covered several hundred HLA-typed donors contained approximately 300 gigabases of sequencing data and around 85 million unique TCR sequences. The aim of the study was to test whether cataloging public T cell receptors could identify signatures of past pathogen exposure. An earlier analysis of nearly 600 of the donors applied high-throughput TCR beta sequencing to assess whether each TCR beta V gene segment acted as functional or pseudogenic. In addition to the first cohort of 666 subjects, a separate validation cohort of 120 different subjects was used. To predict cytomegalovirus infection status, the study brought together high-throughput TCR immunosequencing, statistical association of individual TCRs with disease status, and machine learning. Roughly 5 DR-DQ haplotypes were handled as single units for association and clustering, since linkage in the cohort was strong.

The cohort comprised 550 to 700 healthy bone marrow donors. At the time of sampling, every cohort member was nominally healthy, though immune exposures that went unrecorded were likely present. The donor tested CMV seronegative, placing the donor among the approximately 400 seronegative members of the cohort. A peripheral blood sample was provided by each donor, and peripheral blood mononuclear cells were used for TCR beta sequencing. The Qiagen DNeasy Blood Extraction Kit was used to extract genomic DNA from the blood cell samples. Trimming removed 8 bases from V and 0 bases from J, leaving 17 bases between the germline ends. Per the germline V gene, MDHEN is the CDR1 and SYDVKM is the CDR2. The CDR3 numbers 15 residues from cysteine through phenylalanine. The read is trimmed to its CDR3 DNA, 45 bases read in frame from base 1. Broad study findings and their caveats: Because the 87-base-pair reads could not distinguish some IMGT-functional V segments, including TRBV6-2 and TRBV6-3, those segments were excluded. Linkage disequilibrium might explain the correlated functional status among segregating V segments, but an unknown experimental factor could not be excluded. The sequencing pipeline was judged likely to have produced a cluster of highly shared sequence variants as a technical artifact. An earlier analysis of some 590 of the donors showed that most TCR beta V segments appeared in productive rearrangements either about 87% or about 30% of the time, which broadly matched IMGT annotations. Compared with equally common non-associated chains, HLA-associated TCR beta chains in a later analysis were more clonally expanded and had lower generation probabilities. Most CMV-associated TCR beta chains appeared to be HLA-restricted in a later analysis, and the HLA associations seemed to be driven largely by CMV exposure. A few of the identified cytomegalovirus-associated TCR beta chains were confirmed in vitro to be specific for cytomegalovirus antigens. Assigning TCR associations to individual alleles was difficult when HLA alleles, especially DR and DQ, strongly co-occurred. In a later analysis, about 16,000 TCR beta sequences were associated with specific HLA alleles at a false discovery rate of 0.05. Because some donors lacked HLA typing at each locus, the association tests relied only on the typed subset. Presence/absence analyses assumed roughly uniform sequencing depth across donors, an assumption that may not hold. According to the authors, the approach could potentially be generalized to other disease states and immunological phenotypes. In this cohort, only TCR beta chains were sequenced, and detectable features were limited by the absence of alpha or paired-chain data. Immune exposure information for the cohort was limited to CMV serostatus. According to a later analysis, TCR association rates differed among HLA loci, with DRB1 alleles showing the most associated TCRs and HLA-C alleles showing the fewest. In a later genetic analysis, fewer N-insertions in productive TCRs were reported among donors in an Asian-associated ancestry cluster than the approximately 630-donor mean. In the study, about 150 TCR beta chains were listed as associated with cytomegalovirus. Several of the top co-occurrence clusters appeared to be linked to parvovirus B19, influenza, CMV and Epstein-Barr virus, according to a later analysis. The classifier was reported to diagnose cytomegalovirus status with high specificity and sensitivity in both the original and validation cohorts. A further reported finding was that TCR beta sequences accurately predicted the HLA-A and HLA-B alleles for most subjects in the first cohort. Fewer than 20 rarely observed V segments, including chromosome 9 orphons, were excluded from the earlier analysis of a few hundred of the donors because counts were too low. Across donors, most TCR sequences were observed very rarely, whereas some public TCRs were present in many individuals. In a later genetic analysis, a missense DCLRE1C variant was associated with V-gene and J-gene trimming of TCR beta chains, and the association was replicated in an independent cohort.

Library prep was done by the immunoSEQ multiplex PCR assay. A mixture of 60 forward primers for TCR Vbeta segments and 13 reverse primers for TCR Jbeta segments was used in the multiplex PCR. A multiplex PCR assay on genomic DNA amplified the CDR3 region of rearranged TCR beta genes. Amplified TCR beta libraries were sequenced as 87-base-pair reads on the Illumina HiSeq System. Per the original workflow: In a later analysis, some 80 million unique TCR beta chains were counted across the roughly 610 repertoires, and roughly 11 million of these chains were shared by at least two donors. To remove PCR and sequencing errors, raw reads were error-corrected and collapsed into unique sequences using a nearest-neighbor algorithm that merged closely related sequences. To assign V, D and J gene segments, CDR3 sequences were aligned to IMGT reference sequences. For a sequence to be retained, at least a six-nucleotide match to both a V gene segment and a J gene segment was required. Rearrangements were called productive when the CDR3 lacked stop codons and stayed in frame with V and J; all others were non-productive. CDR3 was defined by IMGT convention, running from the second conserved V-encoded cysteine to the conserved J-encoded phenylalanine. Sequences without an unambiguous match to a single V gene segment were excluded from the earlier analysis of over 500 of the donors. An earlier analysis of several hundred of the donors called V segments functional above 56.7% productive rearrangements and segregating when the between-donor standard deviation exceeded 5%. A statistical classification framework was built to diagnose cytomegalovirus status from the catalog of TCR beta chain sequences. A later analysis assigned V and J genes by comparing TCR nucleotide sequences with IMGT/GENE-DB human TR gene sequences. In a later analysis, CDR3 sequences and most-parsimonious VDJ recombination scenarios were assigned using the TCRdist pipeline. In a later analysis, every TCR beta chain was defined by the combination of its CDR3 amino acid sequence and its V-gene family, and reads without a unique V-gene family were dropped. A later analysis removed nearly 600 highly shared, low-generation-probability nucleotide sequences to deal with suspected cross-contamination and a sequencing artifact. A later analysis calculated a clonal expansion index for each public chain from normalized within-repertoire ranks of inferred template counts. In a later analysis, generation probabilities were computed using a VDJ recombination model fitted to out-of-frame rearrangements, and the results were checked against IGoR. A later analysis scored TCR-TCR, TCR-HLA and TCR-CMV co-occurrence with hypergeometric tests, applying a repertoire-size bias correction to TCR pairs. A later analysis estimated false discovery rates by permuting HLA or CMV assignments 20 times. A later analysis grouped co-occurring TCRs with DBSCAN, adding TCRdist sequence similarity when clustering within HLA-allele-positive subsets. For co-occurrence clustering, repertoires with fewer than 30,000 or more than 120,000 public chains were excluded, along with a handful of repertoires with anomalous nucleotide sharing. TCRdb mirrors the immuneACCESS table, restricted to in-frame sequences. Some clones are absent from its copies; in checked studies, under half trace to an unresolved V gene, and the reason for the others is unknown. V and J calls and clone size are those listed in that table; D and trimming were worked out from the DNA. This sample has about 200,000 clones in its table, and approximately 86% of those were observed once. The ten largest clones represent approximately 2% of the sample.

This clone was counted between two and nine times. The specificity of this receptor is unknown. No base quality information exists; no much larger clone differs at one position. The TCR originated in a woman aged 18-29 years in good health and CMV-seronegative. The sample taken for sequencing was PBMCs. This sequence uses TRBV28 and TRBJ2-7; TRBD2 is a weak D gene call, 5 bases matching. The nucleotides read TGTGCCAGCCTTCCCTCCGAGGGAACCTCCTACGAGCAGTACTTC. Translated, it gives CASLPSEGTSYEQYF. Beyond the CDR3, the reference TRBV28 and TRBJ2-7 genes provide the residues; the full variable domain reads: DVKVTQSSRYLVKRTGEKVFLECVQDMDHENMFWYRQDPGLGLRLIYFSYDVKMKEKGDIPEGYSVSREKKERFSLILESASTNQTSMYLCASLPSEGTSYEQYFGPGTRLTVT.